A selection of T cell receptor beta chains follows, all from one sample in a study of T cell responses to AZD1222 COVID-19 vaccine. Libraries were prepared by immunoSEQ multiplex PCR; TCRdb keeps only in-frame clonotypes and omits some of them. Of 100,000 to 150,000 clones listed, around 90% were seen once; the top ten hold 4.2%. The sample in question was peripheral blood, obtained on day 0 of AZD1222 vaccination. The receptor set was obtained from an adult in good health. Each CDR3 is given with its conserved first and last residue. A D gene is named only where the DNA matches it firmly. The listing skips clone size in some rows; elsewhere it reads once, few, many or a size class.

TRBV7-3	TRBJ2-1	once	TRBD2	16	CASSYSGSVSYNEQFF	TGTGCCAGCAGCTATAGCGGGAGTGTTTCCTACAATGAGCAGTTCTTC
TRBV6-6	TRBJ1-5	.	.	14	CASSYSLAYQPQHF	TGTGCCAGCAGTTACTCCCTCGCGTATCAGCCCCAGCATTTT
TRBV18	TRBJ1-6	.	TRBD1	16	CASSPLSGQGYSPLHF	TGTGCCAGCTCACCACTATCGGGACAGGGGTATTCACCCCTCCACTTT
TRBV19	TRBJ2-7	.	.	14	CASSIRDSSYEQYF	TGTGCCAGTAGTATACGCGACAGCTCCTACGAGCAGTACTTC
TRBV24-1	TRBJ2-2	.	.	16	CATGLPTGSNTGELFF	TGTGCCACCGGATTGCCGACAGGCTCGAACACCGGGGAGCTGTTTTTT
TRBV6-2/TRBV6-3	TRBJ1-5	.	.	14	CASSYTLSNQPQHF	TGTGCCAGCAGTTACACACTGAGCAATCAGCCCCAGCATTTT
TRBV6-2/TRBV6-3	TRBJ2-5	.	TRBD2	16	CASSRGLAGGEETQYF	TGTGCCAGCAGTCGGGGACTAGCGGGGGGTGAGGAGACCCAGTACTTC
TRBV4-3	TRBJ1-5	.	TRBD1	16	CASSQAIDRGFQPQHF	TGCGCCAGCAGCCAAGCTATTGACAGGGGGTTTCAGCCCCAGCATTTT
TRBV18	TRBJ1-6	.	TRBD1	13	CASSDRGQGALHF	TGTGCCAGCTCCGATAGGGGGCAGGGTGCCCTCCACTTT
TRBV5-1	TRBJ2-1	.	.	14	CASSLGQSYNEQFF	TGCGCCAGCAGCTTGGGGCAGTCCTACAATGAGCAGTTCTTC
TRBV5-8	TRBJ2-5	.	.	12	CASSSSSETQYF	TGTGCCAGCAGCTCATCGAGTGAGACCCAGTACTTC
TRBV30	TRBJ1-2	.	TRBD1	14	CAWSHRRDSYGYTF	TGTGCCTGGAGCCACCGCCGGGACAGCTATGGCTACACCTTC
TRBV19	TRBJ1-4	.	.	17	CASSIVPSAATNEKLFF	TGTGCCAGTAGTATAGTCCCATCAGCCGCAACTAATGAAAAACTGTTTTTT
TRBV5-5	TRBJ1-4	.	.	17	CASSFRGAGPPSEKLFF	TGTGCCAGCAGCTTCCGGGGGGCAGGACCCCCCTCTGAAAAACTGTTTTTT
TRBV24-1	TRBJ1-2	.	.	14	CATSDPDKNYGYTF	TGTGCCACCAGTGATCCTGACAAGAACTATGGCTACACCTTC
TRBV30	TRBJ2-7	.	.	11	CAWSEAYEQYF	TGTGCCTGGAGTGAAGCCTACGAGCAGTACTTC
TRBV20-1	TRBJ2-7	.	.	13	CSASPQGTYEQYF	TGCAGTGCTAGTCCCCAGGGTACCTACGAGCAGTACTTC
TRBV7-2	TRBJ1-5	.	.	12	CASSSPNQPQHF	TGTGCCAGCAGCTCCCCAAATCAGCCCCAGCATTTT
TRBV23-1	TRBJ2-7	.	.	20	CASSQSTQGQPTILLREQYF	TGCGCCAGCAGTCAATCCACCCAGGGACAACCAACAATTCTCCTACGCGAGCAGTACTTC
TRBV30	TRBJ2-3	.	TRBD2	14	CAWSPSGGIGTQYF	TGTGCCTGGAGTCCCAGCGGGGGAATCGGTACGCAGTATTTT
TRBV5-1	TRBJ1-1	.	.	12	CASSLDKNEAFF	TGCGCCAGCAGCTTGGACAAGAATGAAGCTTTCTTT
TRBV19	TRBJ1-1	.	.	13	CATLGRRYTEAFF	TGTGCCACCCTCGGTAGGAGGTACACTGAAGCTTTCTTT
TRBV5-1	TRBJ1-1	.	.	13	CASSVSGGTEAFF	TGCGCCAGCAGCGTATCGGGGGGGACTGAAGCTTTCTTT
TRBV6-4	TRBJ1-2	.	.	15	CASSPRVSLGEGYTF	TGTGCCAGCAGCCCCCGGGTGAGCCTGGGGGAAGGCTACACCTTC
TRBV5-1	TRBJ2-3	.	TRBD2	16	CASSLVRAGGTDTQYF	TGCGCCAGCAGCTTGGTTCGGGCGGGGGGCACAGATACGCAGTATTTT
TRBV7-2	TRBJ1-5	once	.	13	CASSSEGYQPQHF	TGTGCCAGCAGCTCCGAGGGGTATCAGCCCCAGCATTTT
TRBV5-1	TRBJ2-7	.	TRBD1	16	CATRPQTGTGVYEQYF	TGCGCCACCCGACCCCAGACCGGGACAGGGGTCTACGAGCAGTACTTC
TRBV28	TRBJ2-7	few	.	14	CASSLDGSAYEQYF	TGTGCCAGCAGTTTAGACGGGAGTGCCTACGAGCAGTACTTC
TRBV5-1	TRBJ2-1	.	TRBD2	15	CASIALAGGIGEQFF	TGCGCCAGCATAGCGTTGGCGGGGGGTATCGGTGAGCAGTTCTTC
TRBV27	TRBJ1-3	.	.	18	CASSPPRGQGGIGNTIYF	TGTGCCAGCAGTCCCCCCCGGGGGCAGGGAGGTATAGGAAACACCATATATTTT
TRBV2	TRBJ2-7	.	TRBD2	15	CASSQTSGSAYEQYF	TGTGCCAGCAGTCAGACTAGCGGGAGCGCCTACGAGCAGTACTTC
TRBV30	TRBJ1-5	.	.	15	CAWSVPGNSNQPQHF	TGTGCCTGGAGTGTACCCGGTAATAGCAATCAGCCCCAGCATTTT
TRBV6-2/TRBV6-3	TRBJ2-1	few	TRBD2	17	CASSYAVGGLAVDEQFF	TGTGCCAGCAGTTACGCAGTAGGAGGACTAGCGGTCGATGAGCAGTTCTTC
TRBV7-3	TRBJ1-6	.	.	14	CASSSYGTGIPLHF	TGTGCCAGCAGCTCATATGGGACCGGTATTCCCCTCCACTTT
TRBV19	TRBJ1-3	.	.	15	CASTVMGGFGNTIYF	TGTGCCAGTACCGTGATGGGGGGCTTTGGAAACACCATATATTTT
TRBV4-3	TRBJ2-3	.	.	15	CASSQEDRRTDTQYF	TGCGCCAGCAGCCAAGAGGATCGGAGGACAGATACGCAGTATTTT
TRBV3-1/TRBV3-2	TRBJ2-3	.	TRBD1	16	CASSPPGQGSTDTQYF	TGTGCCAGCAGCCCCCCGGGACAGGGAAGCACAGATACGCAGTATTTT
TRBV3-1/TRBV3-2	TRBJ1-4	.	.	15	CASSLRAGLNEKLFF	TGTGCCAGCAGCCTGCGGGCAGGGCTTAATGAAAAACTGTTTTTT
TRBV30	TRBJ2-2	.	.	13	CAWTFLNLGELFF	TGTGCCTGGACGTTTCTTAATCTCGGGGAGCTGTTTTTT
TRBV4-3	TRBJ2-5	.	.	14	CASSPVGAAETQYF	TGCGCCAGCAGCCCCGTCGGGGCGGCCGAGACCCAGTACTTC
TRBV5-6	TRBJ2-7	.	.	12	CASSLTEYEQYF	TGTGCCAGCAGCCTGACTGAGTACGAGCAGTACTTC
TRBV4-1	TRBJ1-1	.	.	15	CASSRGSGQGTEAFF	TGCGCCAGCAGCCGGGGGTCGGGGCAGGGGACTGAAGCTTTCTTT
TRBV5-1	TRBJ1-3	once	.	14	CASSYGPFGNTIYF	TGCGCCAGCAGCTACGGCCCTTTTGGAAACACCATATATTTT
TRBV11-3	TRBJ2-3	.	.	16	CASSLRGGGGPDTQYF	TGTGCCAGCAGCTTAAGGGGGGGCGGCGGTCCAGATACGCAGTATTTT
TRBV30	TRBJ2-5	.	TRBD2	13	CACSGGASETQYF	TGTGCCTGTAGCGGGGGGGCCTCGGAGACCCAGTACTTC